A selection of T cell receptor beta chains follows, all from one sample in a study of blood T cell repertoires in COVID-19. TCRdb's table, derived via immunoSEQ multiplex PCR, lists solely in-frame clones and lacks some. The table includes some 200,000 clones, around 88% detected once. What was sequenced was peripheral blood. The receptor set was obtained from a man aged 18-30 years with active or convalescent COVID-19. The CDR3 runs from the conserved cysteine through the conserved F or W. D genes are given only for firm matches. The listing skips clone size in some rows; elsewhere it reads once, few, many or a size class.

abundance: -
j_gene: TRBJ2-1
v_gene: TRBV5-4
d_gene: TRBD1
CDR3aa: CASSLVVGTATNEQFF
CDR3nt: TGTGCCAGCAGCTTGGTGGTGGGGACAGCCACCAATGAGCAGTTCTTC

abundance: -
j_gene: TRBJ1-4
v_gene: TRBV7-9
d_gene: -
CDR3aa: CASSPPRPGDLNEKLFF
CDR3nt: TGTGCCAGCAGCCCCCCCCGGCCAGGGGATCTAAATGAAAAACTGTTTTTT

abundance: -
j_gene: TRBJ2-7
v_gene: TRBV27
d_gene: TRBD2
CDR3aa: CASRRAGVGYEQYF
CDR3nt: TGTGCCAGCAGGCGAGCGGGAGTCGGCTACGAGCAGTACTTC

abundance: -
j_gene: TRBJ2-5
v_gene: TRBV3-1/TRBV3-2
d_gene: TRBD2
CDR3aa: CASSHLAGKETQYF
CDR3nt: TGTGCCAGCAGCCACTTAGCGGGAAAAGAGACCCAGTACTTC

abundance: once
j_gene: TRBJ1-5
v_gene: TRBV19
d_gene: -
CDR3aa: CASSITGGNGQPQHF
CDR3nt: TGTGCCAGTAGTATAACCGGGGGGAACGGGCAGCCCCAGCATTTT

abundance: few
j_gene: TRBJ2-7
v_gene: TRBV6-2/TRBV6-3
d_gene: TRBD2
CDR3aa: CASTPRRGLGGNSYF
CDR3nt: TGTGCCAGCACCCCCCGGAGGGGACTAGGAGGGAATAGTTACTTC

abundance: -
j_gene: TRBJ2-1
v_gene: TRBV11-2
d_gene: -
CDR3aa: CASSDREKALHEQFF
CDR3nt: TGTGCCAGCAGCGACCGGGAGAAGGCCCTACATGAGCAGTTCTTC

abundance: -
j_gene: TRBJ2-7
v_gene: TRBV27
d_gene: -
CDR3aa: CASSWVGGSHEQYF
CDR3nt: TGTGCCAGCAGTTGGGTGGGAGGATCCCACGAGCAGTACTTC

abundance: once
j_gene: TRBJ2-7
v_gene: TRBV28
d_gene: TRBD2
CDR3aa: CASSFVLGLATTSSYEQYF
CDR3nt: TGTGCCAGCAGTTTTGTATTGGGACTAGCGACCACAAGCTCCTACGAGCAGTACTTC

abundance: -
j_gene: TRBJ1-2
v_gene: TRBV12-3/TRBV12-4
d_gene: -
CDR3aa: CASSFRAGYGYTF
CDR3nt: TGTGCCAGCAGTTTCAGGGCCGGCTATGGCTACACCTTC

abundance: -
j_gene: TRBJ1-5
v_gene: TRBV30
d_gene: -
CDR3aa: CAWGLGGRSNQPQHF
CDR3nt: TGTGCCTGGGGGCTCGGGGGACGCAGCAATCAGCCCCAGCATTTT

abundance: -
j_gene: TRBJ2-5
v_gene: TRBV25-1
d_gene: -
CDR3aa: CASSALQGHGTQYF
CDR3nt: TGTGCCAGCAGTGCATTACAGGGACACGGGACCCAGTACTTC

abundance: -
j_gene: TRBJ1-2
v_gene: TRBV7-2
d_gene: -
CDR3aa: CASSSGGRANGYTF
CDR3nt: TGTGCCAGCAGCAGCGGCGGGAGGGCAAATGGCTACACCTTC

abundance: -
j_gene: TRBJ2-5
v_gene: TRBV28
d_gene: -
CDR3aa: CASRVGGETQYF
CDR3nt: TGTGCCAGCAGGGTCGGGGGAGAGACCCAGTACTTC

abundance: few
j_gene: TRBJ2-3
v_gene: TRBV11-2
d_gene: TRBD2
CDR3aa: CASSSLADTDTQYF
CDR3nt: TGTGCCAGCAGCTCTCTAGCGGACACAGATACGCAGTATTTT

abundance: -
j_gene: TRBJ1-3
v_gene: TRBV6-2/TRBV6-3
d_gene: -
CDR3aa: CASSYGTSSGNTIYF
CDR3nt: TGTGCCAGCAGTTACGGGACAAGCTCTGGAAACACCATATATTTT

abundance: -
j_gene: TRBJ1-3
v_gene: TRBV6-2/TRBV6-3
d_gene: TRBD1
CDR3aa: CASSYPGTVSGNTIYF
CDR3nt: TGTGCCAGCAGTTACCCTGGGACAGTCTCTGGAAACACCATATATTTT

abundance: -
j_gene: TRBJ2-7
v_gene: TRBV5-1
d_gene: -
CDR3aa: CASSPKGQPYEQYF
CDR3nt: TGCGCCAGCAGCCCAAAAGGACAGCCCTACGAGCAGTACTTC

abundance: -
j_gene: TRBJ2-7
v_gene: TRBV27
d_gene: TRBD2
CDR3aa: CASRAGGPGEQYF
CDR3nt: TGTGCCAGCAGAGCGGGAGGGCCGGGGGAGCAGTACTTC

abundance: many
j_gene: TRBJ2-1
v_gene: TRBV7-6
d_gene: TRBD2
CDR3aa: CASSLAGGYNEQFF
CDR3nt: TGTGCCAGCAGCTTAGCGGGAGGGTACAATGAGCAGTTCTTC

abundance: -
j_gene: TRBJ1-2
v_gene: TRBV7-9
d_gene: -
CDR3aa: CASSLALGAQAYGYTF
CDR3nt: TGTGCCAGCAGCTTAGCTCTGGGGGCGCAGGCATATGGCTACACCTTC

abundance: -
j_gene: TRBJ2-7
v_gene: TRBV10-2
d_gene: -
CDR3aa: CASSVGGYEQYF
CDR3nt: TGCGCCAGCAGTGTGGGGGGTTACGAGCAGTACTTC

abundance: few
j_gene: TRBJ1-2
v_gene: TRBV28
d_gene: -
CDR3aa: CASSPVAGTYGYTF
CDR3nt: TGTGCCAGCAGCCCCGTCGCCGGTACCTATGGCTACACCTTC

abundance: -
j_gene: TRBJ1-2
v_gene: TRBV2
d_gene: -
CDR3aa: CASSEGGYGYTF
CDR3nt: TGTGCCAGCAGTGAGGGGGGATATGGCTACACCTTC

abundance: once
j_gene: TRBJ1-5
v_gene: TRBV24-1
d_gene: -
CDR3aa: CATSDPRTGGQPQHF
CDR3nt: TGTGCCACCAGTGACCCGCGGACGGGGGGTCAGCCCCAGCATTTT

abundance: -
j_gene: TRBJ2-7
v_gene: TRBV27
d_gene: TRBD1
CDR3aa: CASSRDRGLKEQYF
CDR3nt: TGTGCCAGCAGCCGGGACAGGGGGTTGAAAGAGCAGTACTTC

abundance: -
j_gene: TRBJ2-1
v_gene: TRBV28
d_gene: TRBD1
CDR3aa: CASTHDRGVRSYNEQFF
CDR3nt: TGTGCCAGCACACATGACAGGGGTGTTCGCTCCTACAATGAGCAGTTCTTC

abundance: few
j_gene: TRBJ1-2
v_gene: TRBV4-1
d_gene: TRBD1
CDR3aa: CASSQDEQGNYGYTF
CDR3nt: TGCGCCAGCAGCCAAGATGAACAGGGGAACTATGGCTACACCTTC

abundance: -
j_gene: TRBJ1-5
v_gene: TRBV28
d_gene: TRBD1
CDR3aa: CATKDRAGNQPQHF
CDR3nt: TGTGCCACCAAGGACAGGGCGGGCAATCAGCCCCAGCATTTT

abundance: few
j_gene: TRBJ2-7
v_gene: TRBV10-1
d_gene: TRBD1
CDR3aa: CASSESTGTGIHEQYF
CDR3nt: TGCGCCAGCAGTGAGTCAACCGGGACAGGGATACACGAGCAGTACTTC

abundance: -
j_gene: TRBJ2-7
v_gene: TRBV7-2
d_gene: -
CDR3aa: CASSPRPSYEQYF
CDR3nt: TGTGCCAGCAGCCCGAGACCTAGCTACGAGCAGTACTTC

abundance: -
j_gene: TRBJ1-5
v_gene: TRBV19
d_gene: -
CDR3aa: CASSTPEPQHF
CDR3nt: TGTGCCAGTAGTACCCCTGAGCCCCAGCATTTT

abundance: -
j_gene: TRBJ2-7
v_gene: TRBV2
d_gene: -
CDR3aa: CASSWDTTYEQYF
CDR3nt: TGTGCCAGCAGTTGGGACACCACCTACGAGCAGTACTTC

abundance: -
j_gene: TRBJ1-1
v_gene: TRBV10-2
d_gene: -
CDR3aa: CASSEVAGNTEAFF
CDR3nt: TGCGCCAGCAGTGAGGTCGCGGGGAACACTGAAGCTTTCTTT

abundance: -
j_gene: TRBJ2-2
v_gene: TRBV6-5
d_gene: -
CDR3aa: CASGRESTGELFF
CDR3nt: TGTGCCAGCGGTAGGGAGAGCACCGGGGAGCTGTTTTTT

abundance: -
j_gene: TRBJ2-7
v_gene: TRBV3-1/TRBV3-2
d_gene: -
CDR3aa: CASSQVSGVGYEQYF
CDR3nt: TGTGCCAGCAGCCAAGTGTCAGGGGTAGGCTACGAGCAGTACTTC

abundance: -
j_gene: TRBJ2-7
v_gene: TRBV25-1
d_gene: TRBD1
CDR3aa: CASSTTGTGSYEQYF
CDR3nt: TGTGCCAGCAGCACGACCGGGACAGGGTCCTACGAGCAGTACTTC

abundance: -
j_gene: TRBJ1-5
v_gene: TRBV2
d_gene: -
CDR3aa: CASSQNNQPQHF
CDR3nt: TGTGCCAGCAGCCAGAACAATCAGCCCCAGCATTTT

abundance: -
j_gene: TRBJ1-1
v_gene: TRBV12-3/TRBV12-4
d_gene: -
CDR3aa: CASREGSSTEAFF
CDR3nt: TGTGCCAGCAGAGAGGGAAGTTCTACTGAAGCTTTCTTT

abundance: many
j_gene: TRBJ1-1
v_gene: TRBV7-2
d_gene: -
CDR3aa: CASSLGGLNTEAFF
CDR3nt: TGTGCCAGCAGCTTAGGGGGGCTGAACACTGAAGCTTTCTTT